This T cell receptor (beta chain) was sequenced during a study of OX40 agonist ivuxolimab in advanced cancers. Per germline, CDR1 SGHTA and CDR2 FQGNSA. Trimming took 4 bases from V and 2 from J; bases not matched to a gene: 8. The CDR3 contains 16 residues. Many counts were recorded for this clone. The method was immunoSEQ multiplex PCR; TCRdb's version includes in-frame clones alone and lacks a portion of them. This sample has some 35,000 clones, with around 73% found just once. The specimen comprised CD4+ or CD8+ T cells sorted from blood, sampled in a trial of the OX40 agonist ivuxolimab. The clonotype was recovered from an adult with an advanced solid tumor such as melanoma, head and neck, liver or kidney cancer. The chain uses TRBV7-2 and TRBJ1-5, with 7 bases fitting TRBD1. This CDR3 is CASSSRTGGGNQPQHF. In DNA, the CDR3 is TGTGCCAGCAGCTCGAGGACAGGCGGGGGCAATCAGCCCCAGCATTTT.